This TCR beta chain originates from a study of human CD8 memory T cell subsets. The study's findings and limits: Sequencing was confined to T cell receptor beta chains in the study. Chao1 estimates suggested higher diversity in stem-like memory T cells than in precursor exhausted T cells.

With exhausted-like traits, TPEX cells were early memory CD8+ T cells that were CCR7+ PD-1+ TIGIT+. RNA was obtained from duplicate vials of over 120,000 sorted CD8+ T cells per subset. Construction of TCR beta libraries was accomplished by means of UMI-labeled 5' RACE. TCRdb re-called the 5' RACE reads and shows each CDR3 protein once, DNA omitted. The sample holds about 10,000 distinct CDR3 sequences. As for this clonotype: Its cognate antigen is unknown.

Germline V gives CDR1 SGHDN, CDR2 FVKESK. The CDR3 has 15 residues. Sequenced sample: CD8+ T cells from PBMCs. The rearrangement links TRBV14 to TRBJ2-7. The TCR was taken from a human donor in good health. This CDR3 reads CASSQVSTYGYEQYF.